This entry describes one T cell receptor beta chain. Its target is unknown. Treatment of patients with chemo-refractory metastatic non-small-cell lung cancer consisted of focal radiation plus CTLA-4 blockade with ipilimumab. The data are from a study of radiotherapy plus CTLA-4 blockade in lung cancer. Turning to the study itself: Among patients, over 15% showed objective responses, and around 30% had disease control.

Germline V CDR1 and CDR2: MGHRA, YSYEKL. V lost 0 bases and J lost 6; bases outside the gene matches: 8. CDR3 length: 15 amino acids. Study-wide findings and caveats: The best prediction of response reportedly came from early blood T cell clone dynamics, with interferon-beta. Following radiotherapy plus ipilimumab, tumor-derived TCR clones expanded in the blood.

Measured with immunoSEQ multiplex PCR; TCRdb has only the in-frame clones, and not every one. The profile shows about 31,000 clones, more than 75% of them singletons. The chain uses TRBV4-1 and TRBJ2-7, with 7 bases lining up with TRBD1. This receptor was taken from a human donor with non-small cell lung cancer who had stable disease on radiotherapy plus ipilimumab. Source: peripheral blood, taken from a patient treated with radiotherapy plus ipilimumab. The CDR3 here is CASSQDMDRFSEQYF. DNA for the CDR3: TGCGCCAGCAGCCAAGATATGGACAGGTTCTCCGAGCAGTACTTC.